This TCR beta chain was found in a study of shared clonotypes between healthy human individuals. Points from the study as a whole: When compared with the clonotypes that were shared by all four sorted-subset donors, the non-shared clonotypes turned out to have lower generation probabilities.

With regard to this clone: Its antigen is still unknown. Distinct nucleotide sequences in the sample also encode this CDR3.

The CDR3 is 11 amino acids. V lost 1 base to trimming and J lost 3 bases, with 3 bases between them. Looked up from germline, CDR1 is GTSNPN and CDR2 is SVGIG (reference sequence). The assay was immunoSEQ multiplex PCR, and TCRdb's table has in-frame clones only and misses some. The sample has over a million clones; approximately 72% are singletons. Sequences were obtained from memory CD4+ T cells sorted from blood. Subset defined: CD45RA-negative fraction. The chain couples TRBV30 to TRBJ1-2; D ambiguous. This receptor was identified in a man younger than 35 in good health. CDR3 protein: CAWSGYYGYTF. The CDR3 region has the DNA TGTGCCTGGAGTGGGTACTATGGCTACACCTTC.